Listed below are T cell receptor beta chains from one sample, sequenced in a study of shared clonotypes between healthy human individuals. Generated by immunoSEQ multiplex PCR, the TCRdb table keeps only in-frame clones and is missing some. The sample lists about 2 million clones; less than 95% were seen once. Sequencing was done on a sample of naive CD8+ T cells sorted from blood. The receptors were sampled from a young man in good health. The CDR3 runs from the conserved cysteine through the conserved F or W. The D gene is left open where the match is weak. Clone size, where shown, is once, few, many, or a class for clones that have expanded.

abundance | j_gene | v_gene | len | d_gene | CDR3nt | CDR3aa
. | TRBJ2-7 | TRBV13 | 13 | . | TGTGCCAGCACTCTTGAGGCGGCCTACGAGCAGTACTTC | CASTLEAAYEQYF
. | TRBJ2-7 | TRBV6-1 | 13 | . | TGTGCCACCGCCCCCGGAAGCTCCTACGAGCAGTACTTC | CATAPGSSYEQYF
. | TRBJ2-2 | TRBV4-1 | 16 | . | TGCGCCAGCAGCCAAGTCCAATTGACAGGCCCCGGGGAGCTGTTTTTT | CASSQVQLTGPGELFF
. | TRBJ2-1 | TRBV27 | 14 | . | TGTGCCAGCAGTTTATCGGGGGAGGTCTATGAGCAGTTCTTC | CASSLSGEVYEQFF
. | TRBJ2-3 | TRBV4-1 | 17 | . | TGCGCCAGCAGCCCTATAGGAACCCAATTCCACACAGATACGCAGTATTTT | CASSPIGTQFHTDTQYF
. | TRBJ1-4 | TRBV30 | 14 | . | TGTGCCTGGAGCCCCGGACAGTTGAATGAAAAACTGTTTTTT | CAWSPGQLNEKLFF
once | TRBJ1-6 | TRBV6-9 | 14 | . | TGTGCCAGCAGTATAACCTCTATGAATTCACCCCTCCACTTT | CASSITSMNSPLHF
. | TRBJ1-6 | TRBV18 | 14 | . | TGTGCCAGCTCACCAGTGGGGGGTAGTTCACCCCTCCACTTT | CASSPVGGSSPLHF
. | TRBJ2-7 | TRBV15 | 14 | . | TGTGCCACCAGCGGAGGACGGGGCTCCTACGAGCAGTACTTC | CATSGGRGSYEQYF
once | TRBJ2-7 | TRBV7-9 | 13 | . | TGTGCCAGCAGCTTAAGGCGGGAAGACGAGCAGTACTTC | CASSLRREDEQYF
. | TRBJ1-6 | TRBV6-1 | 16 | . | TGTGCCAGCAGTGAGCTAAGGGGACCCTATAATTCACCCCTCCACTTT | CASSELRGPYNSPLHF
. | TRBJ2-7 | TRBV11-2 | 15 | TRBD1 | TGTGCCAGCAGCTTCGCCCCGGGACAGACGTACGAGCAGTACTTC | CASSFAPGQTYEQYF
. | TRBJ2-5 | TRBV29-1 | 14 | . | TGCAGCGTTGAATGGCGGGGGCGGATGGAGACCCAGTACTTC | CSVEWRGRMETQYF
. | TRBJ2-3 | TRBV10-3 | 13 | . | TGTGCCATCAGCCGGATTAGCACAGATACGCAGTATTTT | CAISRISTDTQYF
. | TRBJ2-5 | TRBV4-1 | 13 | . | TGCGCCAGCAGCCCTGGGCCGCAAGAGACCCAGTACTTC | CASSPGPQETQYF
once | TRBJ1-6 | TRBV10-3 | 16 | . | TGTGCCATCAGTGACCCCGACAGAAGTTATAATTCACCCCTCCACTTT | CAISDPDRSYNSPLHF
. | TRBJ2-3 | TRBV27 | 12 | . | TGTGCCAGCAGTTTCCAGGGAGATACGCAGTATTTT | CASSFQGDTQYF
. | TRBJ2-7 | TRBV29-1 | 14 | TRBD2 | TGCAGCGTTATGGAAGGACTAGCGGCCTACGAGCAGTACTTC | CSVMEGLAAYEQYF
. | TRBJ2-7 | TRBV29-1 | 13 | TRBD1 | TGCAGCGCAACAGGGGGCGCCTCCTACGAGCAGTACTTC | CSATGGASYEQYF
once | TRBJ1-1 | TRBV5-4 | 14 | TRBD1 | TGTGCCAGCAGCTACGGACAGGGGGTTACTGAAGCTTTCTTT | CASSYGQGVTEAFF
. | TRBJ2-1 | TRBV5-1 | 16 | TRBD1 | TGCGCCAGCAGCCTAGACAGGGGCTTACCCTACAATGAGCAGTTCTTC | CASSLDRGLPYNEQFF
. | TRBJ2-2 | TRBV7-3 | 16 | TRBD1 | TGTGCCAGCAGCTCTAGACAGGGGACTGACACCGGGGAGCTGTTTTTT | CASSSRQGTDTGELFF
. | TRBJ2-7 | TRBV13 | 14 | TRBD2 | TGTGCCAGCAGCACCCGGGGGGGGCCGGGCGAGCAGTACTTC | CASSTRGGPGEQYF
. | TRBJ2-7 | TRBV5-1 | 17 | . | TGCGCCAGCAGCTTTGGGGGGCCCCACGTATACCCCTACGAGCAGTACTTC | CASSFGGPHVYPYEQYF
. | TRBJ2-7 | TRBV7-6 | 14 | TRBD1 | TGTGCCAGCAGCTTTACAGGGGGCGGCCACGAGCAGTACTTC | CASSFTGGGHEQYF
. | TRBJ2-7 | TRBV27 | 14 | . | TGTGCCAGCAGTTTGGTGGGGGCAGGGGACGAGCAGTACTTC | CASSLVGAGDEQYF
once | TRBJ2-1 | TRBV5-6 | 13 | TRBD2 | TGTGCTTTTAGCGGGGAGCCGTACAATGAGCAGTTCTTC | CAFSGEPYNEQFF
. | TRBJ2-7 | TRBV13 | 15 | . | TGTGCCAGCAGCTTGGGGGGAACCTTATCCTACGAGCAGTACTTC | CASSLGGTLSYEQYF
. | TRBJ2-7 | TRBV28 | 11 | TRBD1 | TGTGCCAGCGGACAGGGGTACGAGCAGTACTTC | CASGQGYEQYF
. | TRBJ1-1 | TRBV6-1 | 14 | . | TGTGCCAGCAGTTCACAGGGTGGGAACACTGAAGCTTTCTTT | CASSSQGGNTEAFF
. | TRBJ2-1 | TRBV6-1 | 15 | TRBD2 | TGTGCCAGCAGTGAGCCCGGCGGGGGTGACAATGAGCAGTTCTTC | CASSEPGGGDNEQFF
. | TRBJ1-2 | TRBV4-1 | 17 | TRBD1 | TGCGCCAGCAGCCAAGAGGGGGGCCAGGGGGCTAACTATGGCTACACCTTC | CASSQEGGQGANYGYTF
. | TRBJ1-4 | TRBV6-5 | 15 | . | TGTGCCAGCAGTTACACAACAGGGCCCAATGAAAAACTGTTTTTT | CASSYTTGPNEKLFF
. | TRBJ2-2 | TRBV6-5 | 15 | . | TGTGCCAGCAGCTCGGGGCAGGGTGAAACCGGGGAGCTGTTTTTT | CASSSGQGETGELFF
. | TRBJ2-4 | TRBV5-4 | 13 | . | TGTGCCAGCAGCTTTCAGGGTGGAGACATTCAGTACTTC | CASSFQGGDIQYF
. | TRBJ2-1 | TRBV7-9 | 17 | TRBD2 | TGTGCCAGCAGCTTAGTAAGGGGTCTAGCGGGGCCCAATGAGCAGTTCTTC | CASSLVRGLAGPNEQFF
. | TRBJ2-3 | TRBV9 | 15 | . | TGTGCCAGCAGCGTAGACGGACCGAGCACAGATACGCAGTATTTT | CASSVDGPSTDTQYF
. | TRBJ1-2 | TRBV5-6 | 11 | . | TGTGCCAGCAGCCAAGGACAGGGCTACACCTTC | CASSQGQGYTF
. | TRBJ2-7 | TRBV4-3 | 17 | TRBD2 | TGCGCCAGCAGCCAGGCGGGACTAGCGGGAGGCCACTACGAGCAGTACTTC | CASSQAGLAGGHYEQYF
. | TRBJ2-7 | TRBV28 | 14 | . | TGTGCCAGCAGTTTATTGGTGGCGCCCTACGAGCAGTACTTC | CASSLLVAPYEQYF
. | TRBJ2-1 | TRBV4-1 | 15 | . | TGCGCCAGCAGCCCAGAAAGGGAGAACTACAATGAGCAGTTCTTC | CASSPERENYNEQFF
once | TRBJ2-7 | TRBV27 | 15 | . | TGTGTCAGCAGTTCCGCCCACGGGGTCCCCTACGAGCAGTACTTC | CVSSSAHGVPYEQYF
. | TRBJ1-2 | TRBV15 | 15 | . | TGTGCCACCAGGTCCGGGGAGGGTGCTAACTATGGCTACACCTTC | CATRSGEGANYGYTF
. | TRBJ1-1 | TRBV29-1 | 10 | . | TGCAGCGTTGAACAGCTTGAAGCTTTCTTT | CSVEQLEAFF